A few counts support the clone carrying this T cell receptor (beta chain). The target antigen is unknown. Unstimulated regulatory T cells (CD4+CD25+CD127-), CD4+CD25- non-regulatory cells, CD4 and CD8 cells were FACS-sorted from thawed PBMCs. The method was immunoSEQ multiplex PCR; TCRdb's version includes in-frame clones alone and lacks a portion of them. Of roughly 99,000 clones in the sample, approximately 94% were seen once. These data belong to a study of Tregs in tolerant kidney transplant recipients. Whole-study findings and limits: The most relevant donor-specific Treg TCRbeta repertoire apparently came from expansion with activated donor B cells. For some patients, primers changed over time, blocking nucleotide-level comparison. Biological reproducibility was not directly addressed, but technical replication error appeared minimal.

The V gene's germline CDR1 is MNHEY and CDR2 SMNVEV (reference sequence). The CDR3 has 15 residues. J lost 1 base, V lost 7 bases, and 5 bases had no gene match. The origin of this receptor is a human donor who received a combined kidney and bone marrow transplant. Here the sequenced sample was CD4+ T cells from blood, taken before the transplant. The V and J genes are TRBV27 and TRBJ2-3, with 10 bases that match TRBD2. CDR3 coding DNA: TGTGCCAGCACACGGACTAGCGGTCGCACAGATACGCAGTATTTT. It translates to CASTRTSGRTDTQYF.